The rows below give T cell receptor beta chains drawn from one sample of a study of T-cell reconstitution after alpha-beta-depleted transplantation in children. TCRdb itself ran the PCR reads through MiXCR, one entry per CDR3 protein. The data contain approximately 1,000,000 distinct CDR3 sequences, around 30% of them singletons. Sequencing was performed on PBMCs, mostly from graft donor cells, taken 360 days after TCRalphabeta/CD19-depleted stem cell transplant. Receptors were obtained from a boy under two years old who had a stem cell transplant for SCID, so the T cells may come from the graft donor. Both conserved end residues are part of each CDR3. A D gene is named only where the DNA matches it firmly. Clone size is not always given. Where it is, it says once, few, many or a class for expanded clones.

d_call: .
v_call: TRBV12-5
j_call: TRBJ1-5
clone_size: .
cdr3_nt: TGTGCTAGTGGTTTGGTACAGAAAGAAGGAGGGTTGGATCAGCCCCAGCATTTT
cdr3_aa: CASGLVQKEGGLDQPQHF

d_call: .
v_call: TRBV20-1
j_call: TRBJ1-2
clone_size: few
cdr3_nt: TGCAGCTTAGGGGGTAACAACTATGGCTACACCTTC
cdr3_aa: CSLGGNNYGYTF

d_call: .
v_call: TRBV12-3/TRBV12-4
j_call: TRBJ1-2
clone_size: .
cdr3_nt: TGTGCCAGCAGTTACGCCTCTGGCTACACCTTC
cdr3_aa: CASSYASGYTF

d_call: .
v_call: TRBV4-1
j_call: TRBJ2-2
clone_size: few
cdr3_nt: TGCGCCAGCAGCCAAGTTAAGGGGGTTGGCGGGGAGCTGTTTTTT
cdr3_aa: CASSQVKGVGGELFF

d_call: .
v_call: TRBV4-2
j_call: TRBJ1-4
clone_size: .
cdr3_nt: TGTGCCAGCAGCCAAGACGTGGGATTGCCGGTAAAACTGTTTTTT
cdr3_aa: CASSQDVGLPVKLFF

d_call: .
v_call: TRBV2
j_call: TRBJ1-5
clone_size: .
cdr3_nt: TGTGCCAGCACCCGGGACATTAATCAGCCCCAGCATTTT
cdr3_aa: CASTRDINQPQHF

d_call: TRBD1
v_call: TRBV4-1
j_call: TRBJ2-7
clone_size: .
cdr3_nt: TGCGCCAGCAGCCAAGTTACCGCCCGGGACAGGGTCTACGAGCAGTACTTC
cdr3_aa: CASSQVTARDRVYEQYF

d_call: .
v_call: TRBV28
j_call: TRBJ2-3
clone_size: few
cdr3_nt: TGTGCCAGCAGTTTATCGTGGGGGGACTTAAGTATGCAGTATTTT
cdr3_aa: CASSLSWGDLSMQYF

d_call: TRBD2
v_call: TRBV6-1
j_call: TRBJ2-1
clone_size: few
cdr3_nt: TGTGCCAGCAGAATGCGGGGGGGCCCAGGCAATGAGCAGTTCTTC
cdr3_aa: CASRMRGGPGNEQFF

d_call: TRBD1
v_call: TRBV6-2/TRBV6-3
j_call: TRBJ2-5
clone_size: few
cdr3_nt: TGTGCCAGCAGGACCGCGGGACAGGGGGCTTTAGAGACCCAGTACTTC
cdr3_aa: CASRTAGQGALETQYF

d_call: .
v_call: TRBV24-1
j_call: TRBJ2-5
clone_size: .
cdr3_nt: TGTGCCACCAGTGACTTAAAAGAGACCCAGTACTTC
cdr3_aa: CATSDLKETQYF

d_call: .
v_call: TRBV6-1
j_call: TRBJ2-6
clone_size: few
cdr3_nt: TGTGCCAGCAGCCGCCTCGGGTCTGGGGCCAACGTCCTGACTTTC
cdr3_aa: CASSRLGSGANVLTF

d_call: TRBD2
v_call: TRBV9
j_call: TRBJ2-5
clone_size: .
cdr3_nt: TGTGCCAGCAGCTCCAGTGCGCGGGGGGGCCAAGAGACCCAGTACTTC
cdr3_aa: CASSSSARGGQETQYF

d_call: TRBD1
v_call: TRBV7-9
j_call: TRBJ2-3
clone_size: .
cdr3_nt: TGTGCCAGCAGCTCTGGACAGGGTAGCACAGATACGCAGTATTTT
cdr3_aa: CASSSGQGSTDTQYF

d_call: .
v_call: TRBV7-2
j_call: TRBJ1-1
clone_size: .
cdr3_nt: TGTGCCAGCAGCTTATCCGGGTCCTCTGAAGCTTTCTTT
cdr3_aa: CASSLSGSSEAFF

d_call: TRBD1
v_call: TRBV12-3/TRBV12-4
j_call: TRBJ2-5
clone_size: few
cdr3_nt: TGTGCCAGCAGCCATGGTGGACAGGGCGAGACCCAGTACTTC
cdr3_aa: CASSHGGQGETQYF

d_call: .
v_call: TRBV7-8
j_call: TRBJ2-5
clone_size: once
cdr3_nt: TGTGCCAGCAGCTTAGAGTCTAGGCGAGAGACCCAGTACTTC
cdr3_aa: CASSLESRRETQYF

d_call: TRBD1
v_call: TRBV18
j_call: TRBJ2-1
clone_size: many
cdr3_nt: TGTGCCAGCTCACCACCGGGACAGGGGGACAATGAGCAGTTCTTC
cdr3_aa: CASSPPGQGDNEQFF

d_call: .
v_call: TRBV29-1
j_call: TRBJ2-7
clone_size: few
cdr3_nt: TGCAGCGTTAAGCCGGGGGGCCCGGGCGAGCAGTACTTC
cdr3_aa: CSVKPGGPGEQYF

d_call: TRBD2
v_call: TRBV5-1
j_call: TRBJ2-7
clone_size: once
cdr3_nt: TGCGCCAGCAGACTGAGCGTTAGCGGGGGGACCTACGAGCAGTACTTC
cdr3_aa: CASRLSVSGGTYEQYF

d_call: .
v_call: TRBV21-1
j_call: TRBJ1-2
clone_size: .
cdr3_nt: TGTGCCAGCAGCGCACAGGGGGGACCTGGCTACACCTTC
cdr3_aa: CASSAQGGPGYTF

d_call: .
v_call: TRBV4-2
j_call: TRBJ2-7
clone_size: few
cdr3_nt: TGTGCCAGCAGCCTTGGTCCGAGACCCAAAACCTACGAGCAGTACTTC
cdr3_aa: CASSLGPRPKTYEQYF

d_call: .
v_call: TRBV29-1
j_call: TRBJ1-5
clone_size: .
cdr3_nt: TGCAGCGTGACAACAGGGACCCAGCCCCAGCATTTT
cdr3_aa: CSVTTGTQPQHF

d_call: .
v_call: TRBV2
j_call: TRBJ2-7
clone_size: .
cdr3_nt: TGTGCCAGCAGACAGGGCTCTCGGGGCGAGCAGTACTTC
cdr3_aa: CASRQGSRGEQYF

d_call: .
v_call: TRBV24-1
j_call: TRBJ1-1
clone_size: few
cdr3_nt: TGTGCCACCAGTGCCTTTGAAGCTTTCTTT
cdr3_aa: CATSAFEAFF

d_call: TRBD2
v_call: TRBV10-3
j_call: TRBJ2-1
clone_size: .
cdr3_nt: TGTGCCATCAGTGGTCTAGCGGGGGGCTTTGAGCAGTTCTTC
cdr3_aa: CAISGLAGGFEQFF

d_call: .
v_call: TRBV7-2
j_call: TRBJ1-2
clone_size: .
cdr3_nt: TGTGCCAGCAGCCCATGGACAGACGCCTATGGCTACACCTTC
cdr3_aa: CASSPWTDAYGYTF

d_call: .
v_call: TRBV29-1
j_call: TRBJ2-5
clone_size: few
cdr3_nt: TGCAGCGTTTTGGGCGGATCGGCCGGGGCGACCCAGTACTTC
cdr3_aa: CSVLGGSAGATQYF

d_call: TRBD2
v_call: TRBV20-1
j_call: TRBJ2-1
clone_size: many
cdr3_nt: TGCAGTGCTCGGTTTGCGGGGGGCGGGAATGAGCAGTTCTTC
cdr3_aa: CSARFAGGGNEQFF

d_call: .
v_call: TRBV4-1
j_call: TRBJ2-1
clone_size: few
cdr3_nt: TGCGCCAGCAGCCAAGATAGGCAGCAGTTCTTC
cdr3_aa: CASSQDRQQFF

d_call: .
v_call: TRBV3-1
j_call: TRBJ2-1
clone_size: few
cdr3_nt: TGTGCCAGCAGCCCAGGATGGAACTCCGGCCAGGAGCAGTTCTTC
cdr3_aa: CASSPGWNSGQEQFF

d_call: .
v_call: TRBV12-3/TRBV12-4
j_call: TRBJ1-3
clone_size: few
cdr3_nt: TGTGCCAGCAGTTTTTGGGCCAATACAGGAAACACCATATATTTT
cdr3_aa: CASSFWANTGNTIYF

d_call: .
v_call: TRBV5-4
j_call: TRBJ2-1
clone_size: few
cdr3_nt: TGTGCCAGCAGCTCGAACCCTCCGGGACTGAAATTTAATGAGCAGTTCTTC
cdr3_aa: CASSSNPPGLKFNEQFF

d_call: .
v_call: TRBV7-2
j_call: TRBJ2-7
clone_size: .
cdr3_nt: TGTGCCAGCAGCTTAGATCGGACCCACGAGCAGTACTTC
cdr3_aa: CASSLDRTHEQYF

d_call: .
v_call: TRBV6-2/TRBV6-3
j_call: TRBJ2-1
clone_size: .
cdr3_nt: TGTGCCAGCAGTTACTGGGGGTCTGGGGGCAATGAGCAGTTCTTC
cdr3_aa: CASSYWGSGGNEQFF

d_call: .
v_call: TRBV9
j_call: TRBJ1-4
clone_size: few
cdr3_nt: TGTGCCAGCAGCTATCCTATGGACGGTAATGAAAAACTGTTTTTT
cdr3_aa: CASSYPMDGNEKLFF

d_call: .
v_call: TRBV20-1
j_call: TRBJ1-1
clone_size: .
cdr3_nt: TGCAGTGCTAGACTTAGACAGTCGGGGGCTGAAGCTTTCTTT
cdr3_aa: CSARLRQSGAEAFF

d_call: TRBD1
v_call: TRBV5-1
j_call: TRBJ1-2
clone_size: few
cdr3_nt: TGCGCCAGCAGCTTGCAACAACCCGGGACAGGGGATAAGGGCTACACCTTC
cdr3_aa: CASSLQQPGTGDKGYTF

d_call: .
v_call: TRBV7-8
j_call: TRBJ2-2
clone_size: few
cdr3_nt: TGTGCCAGCAGCCCGACCCTAACAGGGTTTCCCGGGGAGCTGTTTTTT
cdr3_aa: CASSPTLTGFPGELFF

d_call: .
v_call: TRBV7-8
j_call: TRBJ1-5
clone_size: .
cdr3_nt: TGTGCCAGCAGCTCAACTCCCCCGACAGGTGGGGGGAACTACCAGCATTTT
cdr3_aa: CASSSTPPTGGGNYQHF

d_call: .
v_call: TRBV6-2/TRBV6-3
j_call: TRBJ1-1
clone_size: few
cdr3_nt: TGTGCCAGCAGTTACCCAGGGTACACTGAAGCTTTCTTT
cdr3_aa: CASSYPGYTEAFF

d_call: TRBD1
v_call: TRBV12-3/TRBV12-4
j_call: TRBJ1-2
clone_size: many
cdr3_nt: TGTGCCAGCAGCCCTGGACAGGGGCGCGGCTACACCTTC
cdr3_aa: CASSPGQGRGYTF

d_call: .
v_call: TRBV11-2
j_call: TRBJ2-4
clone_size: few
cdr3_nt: TGTGCCAGCAGCCGTGAGCCTCTAGCCAAAAACATTCAGTACTTC
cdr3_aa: CASSREPLAKNIQYF

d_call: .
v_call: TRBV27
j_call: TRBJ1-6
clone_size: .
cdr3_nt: TGTGCCAGCAGTCCTCAGGGTTCACCCCTCCACTTT
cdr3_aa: CASSPQGSPLHF

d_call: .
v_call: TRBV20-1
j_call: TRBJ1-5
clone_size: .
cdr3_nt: TGCAGTGCTAGAGATAAAAGCGCAGCTTATAGCAATCAGCCCCAGCATTTT
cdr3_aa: CSARDKSAAYSNQPQHF

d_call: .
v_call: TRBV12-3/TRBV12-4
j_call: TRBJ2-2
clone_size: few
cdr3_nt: TGTGCCAGCAGTTATGGCATTTACACCGGGGAGCTGTTTTTT
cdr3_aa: CASSYGIYTGELFF

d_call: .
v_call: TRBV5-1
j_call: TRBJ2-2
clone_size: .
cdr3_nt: TGCGCCAGCAGCTTCCGAGTGATGGGGGCCGGGGAGCTGTTTTTT
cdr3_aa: CASSFRVMGAGELFF

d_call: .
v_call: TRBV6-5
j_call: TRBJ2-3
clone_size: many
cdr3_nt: TGTGCCAGCAGTTCGTATGACACAGATACGCAGTATTTT
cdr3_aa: CASSSYDTDTQYF

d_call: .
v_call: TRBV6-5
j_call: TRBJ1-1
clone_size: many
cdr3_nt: TGTGCCAGCAGTTACTACATGAACACTGAAGCTTTCTTT
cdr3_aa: CASSYYMNTEAFF

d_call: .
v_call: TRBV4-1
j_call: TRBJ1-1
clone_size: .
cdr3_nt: TGCGCCAGCAGCCAGACAATCTTTGGTGGCACTGAAGCTTTCTTT
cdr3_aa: CASSQTIFGGTEAFF

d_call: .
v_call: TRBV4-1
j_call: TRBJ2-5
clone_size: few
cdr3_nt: TGCGCCAGCAGCCAAGATGGCAGGGGTTTCCAAGAGACCCAGTACTTC
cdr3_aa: CASSQDGRGFQETQYF

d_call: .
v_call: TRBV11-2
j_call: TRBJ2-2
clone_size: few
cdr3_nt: TGTGCCAGCAGCCGTTCAGGGTCCACCGGGGAGCTGTTTTTT
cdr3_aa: CASSRSGSTGELFF

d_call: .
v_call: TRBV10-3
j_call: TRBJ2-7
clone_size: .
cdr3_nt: TGTGCCATCAGTGAGTCTGGTATCCACGAGCAGTACTTC
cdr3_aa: CAISESGIHEQYF

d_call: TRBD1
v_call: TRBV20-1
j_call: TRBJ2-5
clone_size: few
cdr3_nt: TGCAGTGCTAGAAGTCCGACAGGGGCACAAGAGACCCAGTACTTC
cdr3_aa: CSARSPTGAQETQYF

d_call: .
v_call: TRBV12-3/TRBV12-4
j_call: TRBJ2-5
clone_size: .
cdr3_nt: TGTGCCAGCAGTTTGGCGCGCCCAGGGACCCAGTACTTC
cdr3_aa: CASSLARPGTQYF

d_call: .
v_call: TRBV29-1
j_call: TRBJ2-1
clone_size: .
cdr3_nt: TGCAGCGTTGGAGGACAGTCCTACAATGAGCAGTTCTTC
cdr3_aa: CSVGGQSYNEQFF

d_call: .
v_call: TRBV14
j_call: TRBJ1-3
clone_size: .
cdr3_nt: TGTGCCAGCAGGAACCCCTCTGGAAACACCATATATTTT
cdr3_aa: CASRNPSGNTIYF

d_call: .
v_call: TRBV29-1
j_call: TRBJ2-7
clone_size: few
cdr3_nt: TGCAGCGTTCAGACAGGCGCCAGCTCCTACGAGCAGTACTTC
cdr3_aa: CSVQTGASSYEQYF

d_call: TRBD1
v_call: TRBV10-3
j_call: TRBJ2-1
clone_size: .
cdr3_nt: TGTGCCATCAAGGGAGGGACAGGGGGCTTGGATGAGCAGTTCTTC
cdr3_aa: CAIKGGTGGLDEQFF